This T cell receptor beta chain derives from a study of tumor-infiltrating lymphocytes in primary liver carcinoma. In the study overall: Surgical resection was the treatment these patients received for primary liver carcinoma.

Study-wide points: The study found a significantly higher top-250-clone fraction in tumors than in blood (p = 0.039).

About this clonotype itself: The antigen remains undetermined.

Reverse transcription of around 0.45 ug total RNA with a constant-region primer produced TCR beta cDNA. Slightly modified ARM-PCR, run as three nested multiplex PCR rounds, produced the TCR beta libraries. Running around 10 cycles apiece, the first two PCR rounds relied on TRBV1-TRBV30 forward primers together with a C-beta reverse primer. Using its own MiXCR run on the multiplex PCR reads, TCRdb lists one record per CDR3 protein. The repertoire holds 330,000 or so distinct CDR3 sequences, with 65% as singletons. This CDR3 has 14 residues. V lost 6 bases to trimming and J lost 5 bases, with 17 bases between them. Germline loops: CDR1 MDHEN, CDR2 SYDVKM. Germline DNA was extracted too, while blood RNA derived from unsorted whole blood.

The sequence was obtained from a man aged 40-55 years with primary liver carcinoma and hepatitis B virus infection. The chain links TRBV28 to TRBJ2-7; the D is unclear. The source material was peripheral blood. Here the CDR3 reads CASSLRGSEDEQYF. CDR3 in DNA: TGTGCCAGCAGCCTACGAGGCAGCGAAGACGAGCAGTACTTC.